The T cell receptor beta chain described here comes from a study of T cell repertoires in cytomegalovirus infection. This CDR3 contains 15 residues. CDR1 PRHDT and CDR2 FYEKMQ come from the germline V gene (reference sequence). V trimming: 3 bases; J trimming: 10 bases; junction bases outside the gene matches: 8. This clonotype turned up a few times. MiXCR was run by TCRdb on the reads, yielding one entry per CDR3 protein. Of fewer than 300,000 distinct CDR3 sequences in the sample, roughly 24% were seen once. The source is a human donor in good health (CMV status not recorded). Some clones in this sample may be carry-over from other donors' samples. V and J are TRBV13 and TRBJ2-1; 11 positions match TRBD2. The sample consisted of PBMCs. CDR3 nucleotide sequence: TGTGCCAGCAGCTTTTTTACTAGCGGGAGTAACGAGCAGTTCTTC. It yields the protein CASSFFTSGSNEQFF. Using reference TRBV13 and TRBJ2-1 for the parts outside the CDR3, the full variable domain is AAGVIQSPRHLIKEKRETATLKCYPIPRHDTVYWYQQGPGQDPQFLISFYEKMQSDKGSIPDRFSAQQFSDYHSELNMSSLELGDSALYFCASSFFTSGSNEQFFGPGTRLTVL.